The 32 T cell receptor beta chains presented below share a single source sample, sequenced in a study of graft-versus-host responses after intestinal transplantation. Using immunoSEQ multiplex PCR, the repertoire was profiled, and TCRdb retains in-frame clones only, with some absent. The sample has under 9,000 clones; about 74% are singletons. Graft tissue was processed to release intraepithelial and lamina propria lymphocytes. The material sequenced was ileum tissue, taken 494 days after intestinal transplant. These receptors were obtained from a human patient who received an intestinal transplant, so some T cells may come from the graft donor.

The chain couples TRBV6-6 to TRBJ2-5; 13 bases map to TRBD2. The ends lost 8 bases at V and 5 bases at J; junction bases unmatched: 8. The CDR3 length is 15 residues. CDR1 MNHNY and CDR2 SVGAGI come from the germline V gene (reference sequence). CDR3 DNA: TGTGCCAGCTGCCCCGGGACTAGCGGGGCGGAGACCCAGTACTTC. It yields the protein CASCPGTSGAETQYF.

The V and J genes are TRBV6-5 and TRBJ1-5; D might be TRBD1 (5 bases). The CDR3 totals 13 residues. Germline CDR1 and CDR2: MNHEY and SVGAGI. With 6 bases removed from V and 1 base from J, the gap between germline ends came to 7 bases. The CDR3 reads CASRKGSNQPQHF. The CDR3 DNA reads as TGTGCCAGCAGGAAGGGGAGCAATCAGCCCCAGCATTTT.

The V call is TRBV5-1, the J call TRBJ2-5; 13 nucleotides match TRBD2. This CDR3 is 18 amino acids long. Germline CDR1 is SGHRS and CDR2 is YFSETQ. The V gene end was trimmed by 2 bases and the J gene end by 4 bases; junction bases not matched to a gene: 11. CDR3: CASSLNSRTSGSGETQYF. Here the CDR3 DNA reads TGCGCCAGCAGCTTAAATTCGAGGACTAGCGGGAGTGGAGAGACCCAGTACTTC.

This chain uses TRBV19 with TRBJ2-7, with TRBD1 matching over 7 bases. J gave up 6 bases and V 5 bases, and 4 bases lay outside the gene matches. The CDR3 consists of 12 residues. CDR1 is LNHDA and CDR2 is SQIVND in the germline V gene (reference sequence). The CDR3, as DNA: TGTGCCAGTAGTTCTGACAGGGTCGAGCAGTACTTC. Its protein is CASSSDRVEQYF.

The chain joins TRBV6-6 to TRBJ1-1; no reliable D call. The CDR3 covers 15 residues. From germline, CDR1 is MNHNY and CDR2 SVGAGI (reference sequence). The V gene lost 7 bases and the J gene lost 4 bases, with 19 bases spanning the gap. The CDR3 reads CASTSSLGIGTEAFF. CDR3 DNA sequence: TGTGCCAGCACTTCCTCCCTGGGGATCGGCACTGAAGCTTTCTTT.

The V and J genes are TRBV7-3 and TRBJ2-6; D is possibly TRBD1 (6 bases). The CDR3 length is 19 residues. Trimming removed 0 bases from V and 0 bases from J, with 15 bases in between. Germline V gene lookup returns CDR1 SGHTA and CDR2 FQGTGA. CDR3 residues: CASSLTGLDSRSGANVLTF. For the CDR3, the DNA is TGTGCCAGCAGCTTAACGGGCTTGGACAGCCGCTCTGGGGCCAACGTCCTGACTTTC.

There are a few counts of this clone. V is TRBV5-5 and J is TRBJ2-1, with D unresolved. This CDR3 contains 16 residues. V was shortened by 1 base and J by 0 bases, with 11 bases between the two germline ends. In germline, CDR1 is SGHKS, CDR2 YYEKEE (reference sequence). Written as DNA, the CDR3 is TGTGCCAGCAGCTTGTCCGCGACAAACTCCTACAATGAGCAGTTCTTC. Protein: CASSLSATNSYNEQFF.

The chain employs TRBV1 and TRBJ1-5. TRBV1 is given as a pseudogene. This CDR3 has 15 amino acids. The CDR3 DNA reads TGCACCAGCAAAGTCGGACGGCATAGCAATCAGCCCCAGCATTTT. Translating it yields CTSKVGRHSNQPQHF.

The chain has TRBV10-3 and TRBJ1-2, with TRBD1 matching over 8 bases. J lost 4 bases, V lost 1 base, and 2 bases had no gene match. From germline, CDR1 is ENHRY and CDR2 SYGVKD. There are 14 residues in the CDR3. The DNA for the CDR3 is TGTGCCATCAGTGAGTTGGGACAGGTCTATGGCTACACCTTC. It specifies CAISELGQVYGYTF.

This clone appeared a few times. This sequence joins TRBV2 and TRBJ2-3, with 13 nucleotides matching TRBD2. Germline trimming cut 6 bases from V and 3 bases from J; bases unmatched to any gene: 6. CDR3 size: 16 residues. CDR1 is SNHLY and CDR2 is FYNNEI in the germline V gene. The DNA of the CDR3 is TGTGCCAGCAGGAGGACTAGCGGGAGTCGAACAGATACGCAGTATTTT. Translated: CASRRTSGSRTDTQYF. Full variable domain (outside the CDR3, taken from reference TRBV2 and TRBJ2-3): EPEVTQTPSHQVTQMGQEVILRCVPISNHLYFYWYRQILGQKVEFLVSFYNNEISEKSEIFDDQFSVERPDGSNFTLKIRSTKLEDSAMYFCASRRTSGSRTDTQYFGPGTRLTVL.

This clone was detected only a few times. The rearrangement uses TRBV27 and TRBJ1-2; 8 bases match TRBD1. From germline, CDR1 is MNHEY and CDR2 SMNVEV (reference sequence). J gave up 1 base and V 5 bases, and 15 bases lay outside the gene matches. CDR3 length: 18 amino acids. This CDR3 is CASSRTPSDRADNYGYTF. The CDR3 region has the DNA TGTGCCAGCAGTCGAACCCCATCGGACAGGGCGGATAACTATGGCTACACCTTC.

The chain has TRBV4-2 and TRBJ2-3, with 11 bases matching TRBD2. The CDR3 extends over 16 amino acids. CDR1 and CDR2 from the germline V gene are LGHNA and YNFKEQ. The junction had 3 bases not matched to a gene; V was cut back by 4 bases and J by 0 bases. Written as DNA, the CDR3 is TGTGCCAGCAGCCGGCGGACTAGCGGGAGCACAGATACGCAGTATTTT. Translated, it gives CASSRRTSGSTDTQYF.

The rearrangement uses TRBV19 and TRBJ1-1; the D is unclear. Germline V gene data show CDR1 as LNHDA and CDR2 as SQIVND (reference sequence). The CDR3 totals 13 residues. Trimming removed 8 bases from V and 0 bases from J, with 10 bases in between. The CDR3 nucleotides read TGTGCCAGTGGAAAAAACATGAACACTGAAGCTTTCTTT. It specifies CASGKNMNTEAFF.

This sequence joins TRBV5-4 and TRBJ2-3; TRBD2 aligns across 9 bases. Germline CDR1 reads SGHNT; CDR2 reads YYREEE (reference sequence). This CDR3 contains 15 residues. Trimming took 4 bases from V and 1 from J; bases not matched to a gene: 4. CDR3 protein: CASSKGLAGTDTQYF. CDR3 nucleotides: TGTGCCAGCAGCAAGGGACTAGCAGGCACAGATACGCAGTATTTT.

V is TRBV10-3 and J is TRBJ1-5; 10 bases agree with TRBD1. The ends lost 0 bases at V and 2 bases at J; junction bases unmatched: 1. Germline lookup yields CDR1 ENHRY and CDR2 SYGVKD. There are 16 residues in the CDR3. Written as DNA, the CDR3 is TGTGCCATCAGTGAGTCGGGGACAGGGGGCAATCAGCCCCAGCATTTT. This gives the protein CAISESGTGGNQPQHF.

This clone showed up just a few times. CDR3 sequence: CASSEEIGRGGEQFF. The CDR3 bases are TGTGCCAGCAGTGAAGAGATCGGCAGGGGAGGAGAGCAGTTCTTC. The chain employs TRBV6-1 and TRBJ2-1; D is possibly TRBD1 or TRBD2 (6 bases each). The ends were cut back, 1 base at V and 10 bases at J, with 17 bases in the middle. The CDR3 runs 15 residues. Germline-derived CDR1 and CDR2 are MNHNS and SASEGT.

The chain links TRBV2 to TRBJ2-5; no definite D call. Looked up from germline, CDR1 is SNHLY and CDR2 is FYNNEI. The CDR3 is 12 residues long. V was cut by 2 bases and J by 4 bases, with 5 bases left in between. The CDR3, as DNA: TGTGCCAGCAGTGAAAGGGCAGAGACCCAGTACTTC. It specifies CASSERAETQYF.

The chain carries TRBV28 and TRBJ2-2; D may be TRBD2 (7 bases). This CDR3 is 18 amino acids long. From germline, CDR1 is MDHEN and CDR2 SYDVKM. The V and J ends lost 1 base and 7 bases respectively, with 22 bases between them. CDR3 region: CASSLYKERGANGGELFF. CDR3 sequence (DNA): TGTGCCAGCAGTTTATATAAGGAACGGGGGGCTAACGGCGGGGAGCTGTTTTTT.

This chain uses TRBV6-6 with TRBJ2-1; 9 bases agree with TRBD2. CDR1 and CDR2 from the germline V gene are MNHNY and SVGAGI (reference sequence). The J segment lost 6 bases and the V segment lost 6 bases, leaving 9 bases of the junction unmatched. This CDR3 has 15 residues. The CDR3 spells CASSNVGLATNEQFF. CDR3 coding DNA: TGTGCCAGCAGCAACGTGGGACTAGCCACCAATGAGCAGTTCTTC.

The rearrangement joins TRBV18 to TRBJ2-3; no clear D gene. V lost 3 bases to trimming and J lost 4 bases, with 8 bases between them. The germline gives CDR1 KGHSH, CDR2 LQKENI. The CDR3 length is 13 residues. CDR3 loop: CASSPQRSDTQYF. Here the CDR3 DNA reads TGTGCCAGCTCACCGCAACGTTCAGATACGCAGTATTTT.

The chain has TRBV27 and TRBJ2-7; TRBD1 matches at 7 bases. Germline V CDR1 and CDR2: MNHEY, SMNVEV (reference sequence). The V and J ends lost 4 bases and 1 base, in that order; junction bases with no gene match: 4. The CDR3 runs to 14 residues. The CDR3 DNA reads as TGTGCCAGCAGTTCCCCGGGACAGTCCTACGAGCAGTACTTC. This gives the protein CASSSPGQSYEQYF.

The chain has TRBV27 and TRBJ2-5; TRBD1 might be the D (6 bases). CDR1 MNHEY and CDR2 SMNVEV come from the germline V gene (reference sequence). With 8 bases removed from V and 1 base from J, the gap between germline ends came to 20 bases. This CDR3 region has 16 residues. The CDR3 sequence is CASRRSYWGLQETQYF. The CDR3 DNA sequence: TGTGCCAGCCGCCGATCATACTGGGGGCTCCAAGAGACCCAGTACTTC.

The V and J genes are TRBV6-5 and TRBJ2-7, with 9 bases that match TRBD2. The CDR3 runs to 15 residues. Unmatched junction bases numbered 9, after V lost 6 bases and J lost 3 bases. The germline gives CDR1 MNHEY, CDR2 SVGAGI. The CDR3 sequence: CASSDSTSGYYEQYF. The CDR3 nucleotides read TGTGCCAGCAGCGATTCGACTAGCGGATACTACGAGCAGTACTTC.

The CDR3 reads CAISGGQGVESGTEAFF. CDR3 sequence (DNA): TGTGCCATCAGTGGGGGACAGGGAGTAGAGTCGGGCACTGAAGCTTTCTTT. V gene TRBV10-3 combines with J gene TRBJ1-1; 9 bases agree with TRBD1. Germline loops: CDR1 ENHRY, CDR2 SYGVKD. The ends lost 4 bases at V and 4 bases at J; junction bases unmatched: 13. The CDR3 runs to 17 residues.

The J gene is TRBJ2-7, the V gene TRBV28, with 7 bases that match TRBD1. The CDR3 has 13 residues. V lost 5 bases to trimming and J lost 5 bases; unmatched junction nucleotides: 6. Germline V gives CDR1 MDHEN, CDR2 SYDVKM. The CDR3: CASSKGTVHEQYF. For the CDR3, the DNA is TGTGCCAGCAGTAAAGGGACAGTCCACGAGCAGTACTTC.

The J gene is TRBJ2-7, the V gene TRBV5-1, with 7 bases matching TRBD2. The V segment lost 1 base and the J segment 1 base; nucleotides outside the gene matches: 2. Germline CDR1 SGHRS, CDR2 YFSETQ. The CDR3 is made up of 14 amino acids. The CDR3 DNA reads as TGCGCCAGCAGCTTGACTAGCGAGTCCTACGAGCAGTACTTC. Residues: CASSLTSESYEQYF.

The chain has TRBV5-1 and TRBJ1-1; the D gene is possibly TRBD1 (6 bases). This CDR3 spans 14 amino acids. Germline lookup yields CDR1 SGHRS and CDR2 YFSETQ. The germline V and J ends were trimmed by 0 bases and 5 bases, with 11 bases remaining between them. Here the CDR3 DNA reads TGCGCCAGCAGCTTGGCCGGGGGCGGTACTGAAGCTTTCTTT. It encodes CASSLAGGGTEAFF.

The rearrangement uses TRBV6-9 and TRBJ1-6; 8 bases are a match to TRBD1. Unmatched junction bases numbered 8, after V lost 6 bases and J lost 10 bases. This CDR3 has 14 amino acids. In germline, CDR1 is MNHGY, CDR2 SVAAGI. CDR3 loop: CASSHGQGGSPLHF. CDR3 nucleotide sequence: TGTGCCAGCAGCCACGGACAGGGCGGGTCACCCCTCCACTTT.

This chain connects TRBV7-3 to TRBJ2-3; the D is unclear. The V end was cut by 6 bases, the J end by 0 bases, with 10 bases between. Per the germline V gene, CDR1 is SGHTA and CDR2 is FQGTGA. The CDR3 length is 14 residues. The CDR3 sequence is CASSSTPSTDTQYF. The DNA for the CDR3 is TGTGCCAGCAGTTCGACCCCTAGCACAGATACGCAGTATTTT.

V and J are TRBV11-2 and TRBJ1-2, with D maybe TRBD1 (5 bases). V lost 5 bases to trimming and J lost 8 bases, with 18 bases between them. This CDR3 spans 14 amino acids. Germline-derived CDR1 and CDR2 are SGHAT and FQNNGV. Here the CDR3 DNA reads TGTGCCAGCAGCCCAGGAAGCCAGGGTAGCGGCTACACCTTC. It translates to CASSPGSQGSGYTF.

The rearrangement joins TRBV9 to TRBJ2-1, with TRBD1 identical over 8 bases. The trim removed 0 bases at V and 7 bases at J, leaving 9 bases unmatched. CDR3 size: 16 residues. Germline V gene sequence: CDR1 SGDLS, CDR2 YYNGEE. The CDR3 spells CASSVAPGQGGNEQFF. The DNA for the CDR3 is TGTGCCAGCAGCGTAGCCCCCGGACAGGGCGGGAATGAGCAGTTCTTC.

The chain links TRBV28 to TRBJ1-2; 9 bases map to TRBD1. V was pared by 4 bases and J by 4 bases, with 13 bases of the junction left unmatched. This CDR3 is 17 amino acids long. Germline-derived CDR1 and CDR2 are MDHEN and SYDVKM. The CDR3 reads CASSSLPDRGFPYGYTF. In DNA form, the CDR3 reads TGTGCCAGCAGTTCCTTGCCGGACAGGGGTTTCCCCTATGGCTACACCTTC.